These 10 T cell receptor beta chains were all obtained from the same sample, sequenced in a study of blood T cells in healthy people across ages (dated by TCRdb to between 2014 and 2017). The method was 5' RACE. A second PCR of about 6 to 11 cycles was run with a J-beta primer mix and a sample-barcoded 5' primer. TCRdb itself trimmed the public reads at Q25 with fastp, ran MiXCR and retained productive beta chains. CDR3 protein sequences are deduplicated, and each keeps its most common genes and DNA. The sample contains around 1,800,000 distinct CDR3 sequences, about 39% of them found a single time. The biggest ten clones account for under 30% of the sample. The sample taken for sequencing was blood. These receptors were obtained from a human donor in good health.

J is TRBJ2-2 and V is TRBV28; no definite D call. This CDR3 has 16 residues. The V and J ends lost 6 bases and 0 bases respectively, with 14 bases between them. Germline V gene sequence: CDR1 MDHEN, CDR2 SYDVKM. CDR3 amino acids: CASRYSDLANTGELFF. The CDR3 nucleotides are TGTGCCAGCAGATATTCCGACTTAGCGAACACCGGGGAGCTGTTTTTT.

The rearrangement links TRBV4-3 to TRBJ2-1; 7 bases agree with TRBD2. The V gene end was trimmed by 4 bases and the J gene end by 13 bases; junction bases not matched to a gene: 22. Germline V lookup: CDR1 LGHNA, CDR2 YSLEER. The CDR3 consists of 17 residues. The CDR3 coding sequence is TGCGCCAGCAGCCCACCCTTGGAGGGAGGGAGGGTTGAGACCCAGTTCTTC. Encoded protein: CASSPPLEGGRVETQFF.

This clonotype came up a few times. The CDR3 region is CASTWGAGADTQYF. The CDR3 nucleotides read TGTGCCAGCACCTGGGGAGCAGGGGCAGATACGCAGTATTTT. The chain uses TRBV12-3 or TRBV12-4 and TRBJ2-3, with D perhaps matching TRBD1 (6 bases). The CDR3 totals 14 residues. The germline V and J ends were trimmed by 7 bases and 4 bases, with 15 bases remaining between them.

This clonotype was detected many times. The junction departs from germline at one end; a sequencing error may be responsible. The CDR3 DNA reads TGTGCCAGCAGGGAAGGGGGATCCTACGAGCAGTACTTC. It is translated as CASREGGSYEQYF. The rearrangement joins TRBV5-1 to TRBJ2-7; weak D call: TRBD1 (6 bases). CDR1 is SGHRS and CDR2 is YFSETQ in the germline V gene. CDR3 length: 13 residues.

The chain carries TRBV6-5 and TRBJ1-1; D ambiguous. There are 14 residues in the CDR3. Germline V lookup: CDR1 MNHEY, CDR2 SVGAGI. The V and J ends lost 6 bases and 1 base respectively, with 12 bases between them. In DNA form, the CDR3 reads TGTGCCAGCAGCCATGGGGATGGGAACACTGAAGCTTTCTTT. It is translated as CASSHGDGNTEAFF.

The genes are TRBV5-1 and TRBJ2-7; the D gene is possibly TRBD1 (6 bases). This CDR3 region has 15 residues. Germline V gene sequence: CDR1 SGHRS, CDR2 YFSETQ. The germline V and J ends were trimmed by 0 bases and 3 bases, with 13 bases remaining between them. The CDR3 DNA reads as TGCGCCAGCAGCTTGGCCGAGACAGGAGGCTACGAGCAGTACTTC. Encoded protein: CASSLAETGGYEQYF.

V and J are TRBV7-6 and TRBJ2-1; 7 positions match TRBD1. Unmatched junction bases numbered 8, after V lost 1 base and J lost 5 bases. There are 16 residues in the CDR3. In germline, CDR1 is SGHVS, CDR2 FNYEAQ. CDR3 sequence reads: CASSLVEGAGNNEQFF. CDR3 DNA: TGTGCCAGCAGCTTAGTCGAGGGGGCTGGGAACAATGAGCAGTTCTTC. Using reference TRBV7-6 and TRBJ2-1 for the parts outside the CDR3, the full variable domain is GAGVSQSPRYKVTKRGQDVALRCDPISGHVSLYWYRQALGQGPEFLTYFNYEAQQDKSGLPNDRFSAERPEGSISTLTIQRTEQRDSAMYRCASSLVEGAGNNEQFFGPGTRLTVL.

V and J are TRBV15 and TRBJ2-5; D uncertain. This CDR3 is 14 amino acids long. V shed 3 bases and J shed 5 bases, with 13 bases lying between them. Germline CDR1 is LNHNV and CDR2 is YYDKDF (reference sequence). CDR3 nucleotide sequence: TGTGCCACCAGCAGGCGCCTGGCTTCGGAGACCCAGTACTTC. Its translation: CATSRRLASETQYF.

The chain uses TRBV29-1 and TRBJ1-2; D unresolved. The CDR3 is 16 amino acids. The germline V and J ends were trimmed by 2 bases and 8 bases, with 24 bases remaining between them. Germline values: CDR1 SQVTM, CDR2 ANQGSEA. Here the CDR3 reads CSVESPAGGLKRGYTF. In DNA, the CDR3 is TGCAGCGTTGAATCCCCCGCGGGAGGCCTCAAGCGAGGCTACACCTTC.

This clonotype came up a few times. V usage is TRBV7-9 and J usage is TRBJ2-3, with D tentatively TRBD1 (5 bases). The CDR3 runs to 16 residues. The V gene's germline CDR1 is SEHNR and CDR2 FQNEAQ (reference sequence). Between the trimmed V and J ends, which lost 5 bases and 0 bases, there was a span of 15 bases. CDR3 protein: CASSPPQGASTDTQYF. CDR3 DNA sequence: TGTGCCAGCAGCCCCCCGCAAGGGGCCAGCACAGATACGCAGTATTTT.